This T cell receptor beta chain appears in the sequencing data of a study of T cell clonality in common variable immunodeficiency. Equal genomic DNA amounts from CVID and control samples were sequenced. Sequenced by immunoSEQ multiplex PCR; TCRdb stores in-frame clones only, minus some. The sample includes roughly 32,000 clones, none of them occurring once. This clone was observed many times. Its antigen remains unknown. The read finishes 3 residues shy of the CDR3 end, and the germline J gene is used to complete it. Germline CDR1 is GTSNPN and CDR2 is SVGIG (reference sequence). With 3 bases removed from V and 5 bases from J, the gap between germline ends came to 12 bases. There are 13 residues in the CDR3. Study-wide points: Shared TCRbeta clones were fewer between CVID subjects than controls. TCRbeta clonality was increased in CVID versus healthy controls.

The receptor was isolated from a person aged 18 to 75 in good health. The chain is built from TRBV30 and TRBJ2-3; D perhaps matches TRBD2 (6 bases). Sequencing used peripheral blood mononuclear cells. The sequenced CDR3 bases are TGTGCCTGGAGCGTACGGGGGTTAGATACG. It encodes CAWSVRGLDT. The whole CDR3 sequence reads CAWSVRGLDTQYF.